The clone carrying this T cell receptor (beta chain) was recorded many times. Its specificity is not known. Trimming took off 0 bases at V and 6 bases at J, with 9 bases between the two ends. CDR3 length equals 14 residues. CDR1 is LNHNV and CDR2 is YYDKDF in the germline V gene (reference sequence). The cDNA had a unique molecular identifier and a template-switch universal primer site. From the 5' RACE reads, TCRdb called clonotypes with MiXCR, one entry per CDR3 protein. The sample consists of a few hundred thousand distinct CDR3 sequences, 9% to 10% of them appearing once. These data originate in a study of identical twins. Findings and limits, study-wide: Excess twin sharing in beta out-of-frame sequences was weaker. The study reached conclusions through statistical analysis that was cross-sectional, not following the same donors. It was possible that invariant MAIT and iNKT cells partly confounded the zero-insertion analyses.

Separately, the same data were catalogued under a study of yellow fever vaccine responses in identical twins.

Material for sequencing was PBMCs. The receptor's source is a woman between 18 and 30 years old in good health. This rearrangement joins TRBV15 to TRBJ1-5; D perhaps matches TRBD1 (6 bases). CDR3 in amino acids: CATSREQGGQPQHF. DNA for the CDR3: TGTGCCACCAGCAGAGAACAGGGTGGTCAGCCCCAGCATTTT.